Following are 16 T cell receptor beta chains from one sample sequenced in a study of shared clonotypes between healthy human individuals. Some clones are missing from TCRdb's copy, which holds only in-frame ones; the method was immunoSEQ multiplex PCR. The sample contains about 1 million clones, about three quarters of which appear only once. Input material: memory CD4+ T cells sorted from blood. The subset here: CD45RA-negative fraction. Every receptor here comes from a man between 18 and 35 years old in good health.

This chain connects TRBV9 to TRBJ2-5; no clear D gene. The CDR3 runs 16 residues. The V gene's germline CDR1 is SGDLS and CDR2 YYNGEE. Deletions cut 0 bases from V and 5 bases from J, with 17 bases between. The CDR3 coding sequence is TGTGCCAGCAGCGTAGCCCCGGCGGCAAAAGGGGAGACCCAGTACTTC. The encoded protein is CASSVAPAAKGETQYF.

This clone was recorded a few times. This sample includes further DNA sequences coding for the same CDR3. The chain joins TRBV6-5 to TRBJ2-3; D is undetermined. Trimming cost V 0 bases and J 2 bases, with 3 bases left between them. CDR1 MNHEY and CDR2 SVGAGI come from the germline V gene. The CDR3 extends over 13 amino acids. In nucleotides, the CDR3 is TGTGCCAGCAGTTACTCAGCCACAGATACGCAGTATTTT. This codes for CASSYSATDTQYF.

V usage is TRBV2 and J usage is TRBJ2-5; D unresolved. The CDR3 is made up of 13 amino acids. V was pared by 5 bases and J by 5 bases, with 12 bases between. Germline lookup yields CDR1 SNHLY and CDR2 FYNNEI. CDR3 nucleotide sequence: TGTGCCAGCAGTCAAAGGGTGCGGGAGACCCAGTACTTC. Residues: CASSQRVRETQYF.

The chain recombines TRBV7-9 with TRBJ2-2, with a tentative D call TRBD1 (6 bases). The V end lost 1 base, the J end lost 6 bases, and 12 bases lay between the germline ends. Per germline, CDR1 SEHNR and CDR2 FQNEAQ (reference sequence). The CDR3 has 15 residues. The CDR3 sequence is CASSLGPQGAGELFF. CDR3 in DNA: TGTGCCAGCAGCTTAGGCCCACAGGGTGCCGGGGAGCTGTTTTTT.

This rearrangement joins TRBV11-2 to TRBJ2-7, with 7 bases fitting TRBD1. The germline CDR1 and CDR2 sequences are SGHAT and FQNNGV. This CDR3 spans 14 amino acids. V shed 1 base and J 6 bases; nucleotides not matched to a gene: 6. In DNA, the CDR3 is TGTGCCAGCAGCTTAGGGACAGGCGTAAGCGAGCAGTACTTC. Amino acids: CASSLGTGVSEQYF.

The genes are TRBV7-2 and TRBJ1-1, with D unclear. The CDR3 runs 14 residues. Germline V gene sequence: CDR1 SGHTA, CDR2 FQGNSA. Trimming removed 1 base at V and 5 bases at J, with 11 bases between. DNA for the CDR3: TGTGCCAGCAGCTTAGTCGCGGGGAAAACTGAAGCTTTCTTT. Translation gives CASSLVAGKTEAFF.

The chain couples TRBV7-8 to TRBJ1-5; 8 bases align to TRBD1. This CDR3 contains 16 residues. Unmatched junction bases numbered 9, after V lost 1 base and J lost 7 bases. Germline V CDR1 and CDR2: SGHVS, FQNEAQ. CDR3 in amino acids: CASSLEQGVRRQPQHF. The DNA of the CDR3 is TGTGCCAGCAGCTTAGAACAGGGGGTACGAAGGCAGCCCCAGCATTTT.

The rearrangement links TRBV7-9 to TRBJ2-1; possible D gene TRBD1, 5 bases. Germline CDR1 and CDR2: SEHNR and FQNEAQ (reference sequence). Deletions cut 5 bases from V and 1 base from J, with 12 bases between. The CDR3 is 15 residues long. The CDR3 protein is CASSVGVGSYNEQFF. The CDR3, as DNA: TGTGCCAGCAGCGTAGGGGTGGGGTCCTACAATGAGCAGTTCTTC.

The chain combines TRBV6-5 with TRBJ2-7; D is perhaps TRBD2 (6 bases). Trimming stripped 6 bases from V and 3 bases from J, with 12 bases between. Germline assignment: CDR1 MNHEY and CDR2 SVGAGI. The CDR3 spans 13 residues. The CDR3 nucleotides read TGTGCCAGCAGACCCCGGGAGATCTACGAGCAGTACTTC. This translates into CASRPREIYEQYF.

The V call is TRBV5-1, the J call TRBJ1-5; D call uncertain. The ends were cut back, 0 bases at V and 5 bases at J, with 9 bases in the middle. Germline V CDR1 and CDR2: SGHRS, YFSETQ. The CDR3 contains 14 residues. The CDR3 protein is CASSLAGSDQPQHF. CDR3 in DNA: TGCGCCAGCAGCTTGGCGGGCAGCGATCAGCCCCAGCATTTT. The full variable domain, in which reference TRBV5-1 and TRBJ1-5 provide the parts outside the CDR3, is KAGVTQTPRYLIKTRGQQVTLSCSPISGHRSVSWYQQTPGQGLQFLFEYFSETQRNKGNFPGRFSGRQFSNSRSEMNVSTLELGDSALYLCASSLAGSDQPQHFGDGTRLSIL.

Turning to this clone: The same CDR3 can be traced to other DNA sequences in this sample. The chain couples TRBV18 to TRBJ2-2, with D hard to call. The germline gives CDR1 KGHSH, CDR2 LQKENI. This CDR3 spans 11 amino acids. Trimming removed 0 bases from V and 7 bases from J, with 0 bases in between. CDR3 region: CASSPPGELFF. The DNA for the CDR3 is TGTGCCAGCTCACCACCCGGGGAGCTGTTTTTT.

DNA of the CDR3: TGTGCCAGCAGCTTAGTAGAGGGACGGAGCAATGAAAAACTGTTTTTT. It codes for CASSLVEGRSNEKLFF. The chain carries TRBV11-3 and TRBJ1-4, with D perhaps TRBD1 (5 bases). Trimming took off 1 base at V and 5 bases at J, with 14 bases between the two ends. Germline CDR1 is SGHNT and CDR2 is YENEEA. This CDR3 has 16 residues.

The chain has TRBV18 and TRBJ1-5; TRBD1 is a possible D gene (5 bases). CDR1 is KGHSH, CDR2 LQKENI, per germline. V was shortened by 2 bases and J by 5 bases, with 13 bases between the two germline ends. This CDR3 has 15 amino acids. The CDR3 loop reads CASSPGSGGDQPQHF. In nucleotides, the CDR3 is TGTGCCAGCTCACCAGGGAGTGGAGGGGATCAGCCCCAGCATTTT. Full variable domain (rest looked up from reference TRBV18 and TRBJ1-5): NAGVMQNPRHLVRRRGQEARLRCSPMKGHSHVYWYRQLPEEGLKFMVYLQKENIIDESGMPKERFSAEFPKEGPSILRIQQVVRGDSAAYFCASSPGSGGDQPQHFGDGTRLSIL.

V gene TRBV6-1 combines with J gene TRBJ2-4; D unclear. The V end lost 7 bases, the J end lost 1 base, and 14 bases lay between the germline ends. The CDR3 spans 15 residues. The germline V gene has CDR1 MNHNS and CDR2 SASEGT. In DNA, the CDR3 is TGTGCCAGCAACAGTATAACGACGGCCAAAAACATTCAGTACTTC. This gives the protein CASNSITTAKNIQYF.

The chain carries TRBV29-1 and TRBJ1-5; weak D call: TRBD1 (6 bases). The CDR3 spans 13 residues. Trimming pared 6 bases from V and 5 bases from J, leaving 14 bases between. Germline-derived CDR1 and CDR2 are SQVTM and ANQGSEA. As DNA, the CDR3 is TGCAGCGTGGCCGAGGGGGTCTATCAGCCCCAGCATTTT. Translation gives CSVAEGVYQPQHF.

The genes are TRBV4-1 and TRBJ1-3; D unresolved. The germline V and J ends were trimmed by 2 bases and 2 bases, with 16 bases remaining between them. The CDR3 runs 17 residues. Germline V gene data show CDR1 as MGHRA and CDR2 as YSYEKL. CDR3 loop: CASSQLPAGVTGNTIYF. CDR3 DNA: TGCGCCAGCAGCCAACTACCGGCGGGTGTAACTGGAAACACCATATATTTT.